Below are 2 T cell receptor beta chains sequenced from a single sample in a study of shared T cell receptors in the human thymus. Profiling relied on immunoSEQ multiplex PCR, and the TCRdb table lists in-frame clones only, not all of them. The sample shows about 380,000 clones, more than 85% of them seen only once. Sequenced: thymocytes. The origin of the receptors is a human donor.

The gene calls are TRBV21-1 and TRBJ2-5; TRBD1 is the table's D call and was not checked against the DNA. TRBV21-1 represents a pseudogene. The CDR3 has 14 residues. The CDR3 sequence is CASTYGAGQETQYF. The CDR3, as DNA: TGTGCCAGCACATATGGCGCAGGTCAAGAGACCCAGTACTTC.

V usage is TRBV11-2 and J usage is TRBJ2-4; the D is unclear. The CDR3 consists of 16 residues. V was shortened by 2 bases and J by 1 base, with 12 bases between the two germline ends. Germline V gene lookup returns CDR1 SGHAT and CDR2 FQNNGV. The CDR3 protein is CASSLTAVGAKNIQYF. The CDR3 DNA is TGTGCCAGCAGCTTAACCGCGGTGGGGGCCAAAAACATTCAGTACTTC.